The 2 T cell receptor beta chains presented below share a single source sample, sequenced in a study of cytomegalovirus exposure and HLA in healthy donors. Use of 60 Vbeta and 13 Jbeta primers characterized the PCR. This table comes from immunoSEQ multiplex PCR, and its TCRdb copy is limited to in-frame clones, with some not included. The sample lists about 130,000 clones, about 80% occurring once. Material for sequencing was PBMCs. Every receptor here comes from a male donor in good health and CMV-seronegative.

The rearrangement links TRBV28 to TRBJ2-5; the D gene is possibly TRBD1 (6 bases). Germline loops: CDR1 MDHEN, CDR2 SYDVKM. V was trimmed by 7 bases and J by 1 base, leaving 13 bases between them. This CDR3 spans 14 amino acids. CDR3 DNA: TGTGCCAGCAAGGACAGCCAGATCCAAGAGACCCAGTACTTC. Encoded protein: CASKDSQIQETQYF.

This clone came up once. This chain uses TRBV30 with TRBJ2-5, with D tentatively TRBD2 (6 bases). Per the germline V gene, CDR1 is GTSNPN and CDR2 is SVGIG (reference sequence). The CDR3 length is 14 residues. V gave up 0 bases and J gave up 4 bases, with 12 bases separating them. Written as DNA, the CDR3 is TGTGCCTGGAGTGTACTGGGAGGTACAGAGACCCAGTACTTC. It translates to CAWSVLGGTETQYF.